This T cell receptor (beta chain) was documented in a study of blood T cell repertoires in COVID-19. Germline V lookup: CDR1 LNHNV, CDR2 YYDKDF (reference sequence). The J segment lost 5 bases and the V segment lost 8 bases, leaving 8 bases of the junction unmatched. The CDR3 is made up of 14 amino acids. Profiling relied on immunoSEQ multiplex PCR, and the TCRdb table lists in-frame clones only, not all of them. The table has more than 250,000 clones, 80% to 90% seen once. The rearrangement uses TRBV15 and TRBJ1-1; TRBD1 agrees at 10 bases. Sequencing was carried out using peripheral blood. This TCR was sampled from a woman in her forties or fifties with COVID-19, enrolled during active disease. The CDR3 here is CATLDPGQGTEAFF. The CDR3 DNA is TGTGCCACCCTTGACCCGGGACAGGGGACTGAAGCTTTCTTT.